Detailed here is one T cell receptor beta chain. Time point given: peripheral blood 6 weeks after treatment start. These data belong to a study of PD-L1 blockade in urothelial cancer. Overall study: Of prior chemotherapy regimens, patients had received between 0 and 3.

Data came from immunoSEQ multiplex PCR; TCRdb stores just in-frame clones and leaves some out. The sample shows about 41,000 clones, around 84% of them seen only once. V lost 4 bases to trimming and J lost 2 bases, with 19 bases between them. The germline CDR1 and CDR2 sequences are SGHRS and YFSETQ. This CDR3 spans 16 amino acids. Sequenced here: PBMCs, sampled around atezolizumab (anti-PD-L1) treatment. The TCR sequence derives from a man between 65 and 85 years old with urothelial cancer. The chain carries TRBV5-1 and TRBJ2-7; D possibly corresponds to TRBD1 (6 bases). The chain's CDR3 is CASSTGAGTTTYEQYF. DNA of the CDR3: TGCGCCAGCAGCACCGGAGCTGGGACAACTACCTACGAGCAGTACTTC.